This section outlines one TCR beta chain sequence together with its context. The Seattle patients joined while their infection was active and were tracked longitudinally afterward. This CDR3 has 14 residues. Trimming took 4 bases from V and 6 from J, leaving 16 bases between them. Germline V gene sequence: CDR1 SGHRS, CDR2 YFSETQ. The sample comes from a study of blood T cell repertoires in COVID-19. Study information: T cells, B-cell-depleted T cells, or PBMCs supplied cDNA or gDNA.

Under the authors' procedure: Reference gene primer amplification yielded estimated nucleated cell counts. Clones were read by immunoSEQ multiplex PCR, and TCRdb kept only the in-frame ones, dropping some. The D gene and trimming were derived from the DNA, and the V and J assignments and clone size from that table. The sample has 450,000 or so clones; about nine tenths are singletons. The source is a woman aged 40-49 years with COVID-19, enrolled during active disease. The chain carries TRBV5-1 and TRBJ1-1; perhaps TRBD1 as D (6 bases). The material sequenced was peripheral blood. The DNA for the CDR3 is TGCGCCAGCAGCCGAGGACAGAGCAATCCTGAAGCTTTCTTT. It yields the protein CASSRGQSNPEAFF.